This T cell receptor beta chain was found in a study of blood T cell repertoires in COVID-19. Whole-study context: Sites across the United States, Italy and Spain contributed samples from acute and convalescent COVID-19. The analysed material was cDNA or gDNA that came from T cells, B-cell-depleted T cells, or PBMCs.

In the original processing: Estimation of nucleated cell counts was performed using reference gene primer amplification. Sequencing was performed with immunoSEQ multiplex PCR; in TCRdb, only in-frame clones are kept and a portion is missing. From that table come the V and J calls and clone size; the DNA was used to work out D and trimming. The sample carries roughly 93,000 clones, about 89% recorded once. The clonotype was recovered from a man in his fifties or sixties with acute or convalescent COVID-19. The sequenced sample consisted of peripheral blood.

CDR3 DNA sequence: TGTGCCAGCAGCTGGGCGGCGGGGGAAGAGACCCAGTACTTC. Protein product: CASSWAAGEETQYF. The chain has TRBV5-6 and TRBJ2-5; 7 positions agree with TRBD2. CDR1 SGHDT and CDR2 YYEEEE come from the germline V gene. The CDR3 is 14 amino acids. Trimming removed 3 bases from V and 3 bases from J; junction bases left unmatched: 5.